The clone carrying this TCR beta chain was observed a handful of times. What it binds is not known. This sample was taken from a study of cytomegalovirus exposure and HLA in healthy donors. Study-wide findings and caveats: Productive status was seen about 90% or about 30% of the time for most TCR beta V segments in an earlier analysis. Listed as cytomegalovirus-associated were about 160 TCR beta chains. Reportedly, diagnosis of cytomegalovirus status by the classifier showed high specificity and sensitivity. Because they were indistinguishable, some V segments, including TRBV6-2 and TRBV6-3, were excluded.

A multiplex PCR was run with 60 Vbeta primers and 13 Jbeta primers. Some clones are missing from TCRdb's copy, which holds only in-frame ones; the method was immunoSEQ multiplex PCR. The sample has 120,000 or so clones; roughly 80% are singletons. V was pared by 1 base and J by 1 base, with 17 bases between. This CDR3 region has 18 residues. In germline, CDR1 is SGHVS, CDR2 FQNEAQ. This TCR derives from a young man in good health and CMV-seronegative. The chain has TRBV7-8 and TRBJ2-1, with D possibly TRBD2 on 5 matching bases. Sequenced material: PBMCs. The CDR3 DNA sequence: TGTGCCAGCAGCTTAGACCCTCGGACTCTTATTTCCTACAATGAGCAGTTCTTC. It encodes CASSLDPRTLISYNEQFF. Full variable domain (remainder filled in from reference TRBV7-8 and TRBJ2-1): GAGVSQSPRYKVAKRGQDVALRCDPISGHVSLFWYQQALGQGPEFLTYFQNEAQLDKSGLPSDRFFAERPEGSVSTLKIQRTQQEDSAVYLCASSLDPRTLISYNEQFFGPGTRLTVL.